The sample holds many counts of the clone carrying this TCR beta chain. Antigen unknown. The sample originates from a study of early T cells in non-severe SARS-CoV-2 infection. Study-wide background: Bulk RNA taken from unsorted whole blood was sequenced, leaving chains unpaired. Findings and limits, study-wide: VDJdb matching skewed toward anti-spike CD8 responses, missing private and CD4 specificities.

Attached unique molecular identifiers marked individual cDNA molecules. In TCRdb, the 5' RACE reads were re-called with MiXCR into one record per CDR3 protein. The sample has just under 65,000 distinct CDR3 sequences, approximately 6.1% seen once. The sample here was whole blood, taken at baseline. This receptor was identified in an adult who was a healthcare worker with PCR-confirmed SARS-CoV-2 infection or an uninfected control (not recorded which).

The CDR3 bases are TGTGCCAGCTCACCTGCGACACAAGGCCTCTCTGGAAACACCATATATTTT. It encodes CASSPATQGLSGNTIYF. The rearrangement links TRBV18 to TRBJ1-3; D remains ambiguous. Germline V gene sequence: CDR1 KGHSH, CDR2 LQKENI. The CDR3 is 17 residues long. The V end lost 3 bases, the J end lost 0 bases, and 15 bases lay between the germline ends.